This is a list of T cell receptor beta chains from one sample in a study of T cells in Graves' hyperthyroidism and ophthalmopathy. MiXCR, run by TCRdb on the multiplex PCR reads, gives a single entry per CDR3 protein. Among just under 750,000 distinct CDR3 sequences listed, just over 35% were seen once. Sequencing input: blood. The source is a woman aged 40 to 50 with Graves' hyperthyroidism. CDR3s include the opening cysteine and the closing phenylalanine or tryptophan. Fields, in order: clone size, J gene, D gene, V gene, CDR3 protein, CDR3 DNA. A D gene is named only where the DNA matches it firmly. Expanded clones get a size class; other rows say once, few or many, or leave the size out.

abundance: once; j_gene: TRBJ1-2; d_gene: TRBD1; v_gene: TRBV2; CDR3aa: CASSHNQGQGGLGYGYTF; CDR3nt: TGTGCCAGCAGCCATAATCAGGGACAGGGGGGACTTGGCTATGGCTACACCTTC
abundance: .; j_gene: TRBJ1-2; d_gene: .; v_gene: TRBV28; CDR3aa: CASSFVGFGYTF; CDR3nt: TGTGCCAGCAGTTTCGTCGGGTTTGGCTACACCTTC
abundance: .; j_gene: TRBJ2-1; d_gene: .; v_gene: TRBV7-2; CDR3aa: CASSLPVGGGDEQFF; CDR3nt: TGTGCCAGCAGCTTACCTGTCGGGGGTGGGGATGAGCAGTTCTTC
abundance: many; j_gene: TRBJ2-2; d_gene: TRBD2; v_gene: TRBV10-2; CDR3aa: CASIGSTSHTGELFF; CDR3nt: TGCGCCAGCATAGGGTCGACTAGCCACACCGGGGAGCTGTTTTTT
abundance: few; j_gene: TRBJ1-3; d_gene: TRBD1; v_gene: TRBV19; CDR3aa: CASSNLDRGSGNTIYF; CDR3nt: TGTGCCAGTAGTAACCTGGACAGGGGATCTGGAAACACCATATATTTT
abundance: few; j_gene: TRBJ2-2; d_gene: .; v_gene: TRBV7-3; CDR3aa: CASSAPWGRGLYYTGELFF; CDR3nt: TGTGCCAGCAGCGCACCGTGGGGTAGGGGATTATACTACACCGGGGAGCTGTTTTTT
abundance: .; j_gene: TRBJ2-1; d_gene: .; v_gene: TRBV29-1; CDR3aa: CSVEEGIGDNEQFF; CDR3nt: TGCAGCGTTGAAGAAGGGATAGGGGACAATGAGCAGTTCTTC
abundance: few; j_gene: TRBJ1-1; d_gene: .; v_gene: TRBV6-6; CDR3aa: CASSEVSPSRAFF; CDR3nt: TGTGCCAGCAGTGAAGTTTCCCCCTCAAGGGCTTTCTTT
abundance: many; j_gene: TRBJ1-1; d_gene: TRBD1; v_gene: TRBV7-2; CDR3aa: CASSLGTGGVAFF; CDR3nt: TGTGCCAGCAGCTTAGGGACAGGAGGGGTAGCTTTCTTT
abundance: many; j_gene: TRBJ2-7; d_gene: .; v_gene: TRBV7-9; CDR3aa: CASSFRPFYEQYF; CDR3nt: TGTGCCAGCAGCTTCCGACCCTTCTACGAGCAGTACTTC
abundance: many; j_gene: TRBJ2-7; d_gene: .; v_gene: TRBV29-1; CDR3aa: CSVEDDSYEQYF; CDR3nt: TGCAGCGTTGAGGATGACTCCTACGAGCAGTACTTC
abundance: .; j_gene: TRBJ1-2; d_gene: .; v_gene: TRBV6-6; CDR3aa: CASSYSDGTGGGGGYTF; CDR3nt: TGTGCCAGCAGTTACTCGGACGGGACTGGGGGCGGAGGTGGCTACACCTTC
abundance: once; j_gene: TRBJ2-5; d_gene: TRBD2; v_gene: TRBV20-1; CDR3aa: CSAKPLAGGTDTQYF; CDR3nt: TGCAGTGCCAAGCCACTAGCGGGAGGGACAGATACGCAGTACTTC
abundance: many; j_gene: TRBJ1-6; d_gene: .; v_gene: TRBV10-3; CDR3aa: CAIRVGRSNSPLHF; CDR3nt: TGTGCCATCAGAGTAGGACGGTCGAATTCACCCCTCCACTTT
abundance: many; j_gene: TRBJ1-5; d_gene: .; v_gene: TRBV10-3; CDR3aa: CAISGQLSNQPQHF; CDR3nt: TGTGCCATCAGTGGGCAGCTTAGCAATCAGCCCCAGCATTTT
abundance: .; j_gene: TRBJ1-6; d_gene: TRBD1; v_gene: TRBV2; CDR3aa: CASPGTGTNSPLHF; CDR3nt: TGTGCCAGCCCAGGGACAGGGACAAATTCACCCCTCCACTTT